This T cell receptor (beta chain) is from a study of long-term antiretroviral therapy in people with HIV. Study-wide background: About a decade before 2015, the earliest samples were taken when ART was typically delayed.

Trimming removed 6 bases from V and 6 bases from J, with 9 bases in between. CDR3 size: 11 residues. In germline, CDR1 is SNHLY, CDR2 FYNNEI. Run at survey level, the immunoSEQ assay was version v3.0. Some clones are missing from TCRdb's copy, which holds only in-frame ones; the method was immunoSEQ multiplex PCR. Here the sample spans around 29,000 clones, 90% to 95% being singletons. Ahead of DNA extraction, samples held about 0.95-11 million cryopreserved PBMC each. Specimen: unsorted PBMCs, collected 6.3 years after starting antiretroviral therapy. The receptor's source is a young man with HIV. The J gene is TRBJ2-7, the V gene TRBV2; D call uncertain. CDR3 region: CASSWSFEQYF. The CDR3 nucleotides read TGTGCCAGCAGCTGGTCTTTCGAGCAGTACTTC.